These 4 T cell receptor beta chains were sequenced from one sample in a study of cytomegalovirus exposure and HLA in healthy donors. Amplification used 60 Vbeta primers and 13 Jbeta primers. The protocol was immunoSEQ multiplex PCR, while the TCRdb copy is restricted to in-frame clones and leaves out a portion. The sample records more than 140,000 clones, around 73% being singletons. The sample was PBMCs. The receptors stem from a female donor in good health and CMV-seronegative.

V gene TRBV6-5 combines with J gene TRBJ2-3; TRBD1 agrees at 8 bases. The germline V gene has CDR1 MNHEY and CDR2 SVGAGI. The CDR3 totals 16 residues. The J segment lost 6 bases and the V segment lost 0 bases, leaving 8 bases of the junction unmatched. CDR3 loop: CASSYSDRGLGDTQYF. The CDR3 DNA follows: TGTGCCAGCAGTTACTCCGACAGGGGCTTGGGGGATACGCAGTATTTT.

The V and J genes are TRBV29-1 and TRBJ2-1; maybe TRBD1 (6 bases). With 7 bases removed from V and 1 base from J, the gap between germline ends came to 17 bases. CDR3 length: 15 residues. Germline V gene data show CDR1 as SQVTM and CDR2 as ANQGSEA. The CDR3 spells CSGSGKGDSYNEQFF. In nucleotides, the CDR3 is TGCAGCGGATCGGGTAAGGGGGATTCCTACAATGAGCAGTTCTTC.

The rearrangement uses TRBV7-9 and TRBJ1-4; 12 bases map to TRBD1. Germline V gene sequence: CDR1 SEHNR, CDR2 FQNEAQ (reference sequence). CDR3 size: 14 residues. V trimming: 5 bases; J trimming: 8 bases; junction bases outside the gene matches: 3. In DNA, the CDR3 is TGTGCCAGCAGCCCCGGGACAGGGGGCGAAAAACTGTTTTTT. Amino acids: CASSPGTGGEKLFF.

CDR3 loop: CASSPRQGPATNEKLFF. The CDR3 DNA reads TGTGCCAGCAGTCCGCGGCAGGGCCCTGCAACTAATGAAAAACTGTTTTTT. The chain recombines TRBV27 with TRBJ1-4; a possible D gene is TRBD1 (5 bases). V was clipped by 5 bases and J by 0 bases, with 16 bases between them. Per germline, CDR1 MNHEY and CDR2 SMNVEV (reference sequence). The CDR3 is 17 amino acids.